This T cell receptor (beta chain) emerged from a study of blood T cell repertoires in COVID-19. For the study at large: Sites across the United States, Italy and Spain contributed samples from acute and convalescent COVID-19. T cells, B-cell-depleted T cells, or PBMCs provided the cDNA or gDNA that served as material.

The authors' processing: From reference gene primer amplification, estimates of nucleated cell counts were derived. Measured with immunoSEQ multiplex PCR; TCRdb has only the in-frame clones, and not every one. V and J calls and clone size are given by that table; D and trimming were obtained from the DNA. The sample shows 150,000 or so clones, about 79% of them seen only once. Germline V lookup: CDR1 ENHRY, CDR2 SYGVKD. Between the trimmed V and J ends, which lost 6 bases and 2 bases, there was a span of 15 bases. The CDR3 is made up of 15 amino acids. This clone occurred a few times. This TCR derives from a woman over 75 with acute or convalescent COVID-19. The sequenced sample consisted of peripheral blood. The chain recombines TRBV10-3 with TRBJ2-3; TRBD1 might be the D (6 bases). The CDR3 nucleotides read TGTGCCATCAGCCCCAAGGGGGTTTCCACAGATACGCAGTATTTT. Translated, it gives CAISPKGVSTDTQYF.